The sample holds many counts of the clone carrying this T cell receptor beta chain. Its antigen is unknown. From germline, CDR1 is DFQATT and CDR2 SNEGSKA (reference sequence). The CDR3 is 15 amino acids. V dropped 3 bases and J dropped 0 bases, with 14 bases sitting between them. The data were obtained in a study of identical twins. With template switching, a universal primer site was added, and the cDNA carried unique molecular identifiers. Each CDR3 protein is one row after TCRdb ran MiXCR on the 5' RACE reads. The table includes 280,000 or so distinct CDR3 sequences, about 8.3% detected once. Overall study results and limits: Fewer insertions were carried by abundant cord blood beta clonotypes, but none was seen in memory repertoires.

Healthy Caucasians alone served as donors. Another study also made use of these data, one on yellow fever vaccine responses in identical twins. This second study says: Twins' vaccine T cell responses reportedly seemed partly convergent and partly personalized.

This TCR came from a woman aged 18-30 years in good health. The sample taken for sequencing was memory (CD45RO+) T cells sorted from blood. This chain joins TRBV20-1 and TRBJ2-5; D not resolved. CDR3 protein: CSARNWMMNQETQYF. CDR3 nucleotide sequence: TGCAGTGCTAGGAATTGGATGATGAACCAAGAGACCCAGTACTTC.